This T cell receptor beta chain was sequenced for a study of T cells in localized non-small cell lung cancer. Regarding the study as a whole: Appearances in adjacent lung were noted for a median approximately 50 of the top 100 tumor clones. With higher T cell density in blood came longer overall survival. Without multi-region sequencing, intratumor heterogeneity could not be excluded.

J lost 6 bases, V lost 4 bases, and 2 bases had no gene match. This CDR3 has 12 amino acids. CDR1 and CDR2 (germline): SGDLS, YYNGEE. The count of this clone is one. No antigen is known for it. Using immunoSEQ multiplex PCR, the repertoire was profiled, and TCRdb retains in-frame clones only, with some absent. The sample consists of about 39,000 clones, about 85% of them appearing once. The sequence came from a woman aged 35 to 70 with stage II squamous cell lung carcinoma. The specimen was PBMCs, collected before any cancer treatment. The V gene is TRBV9, the J gene TRBJ2-3; 7 bases fit TRBD2. This chain's CDR3 is CASSQLADTQYF. The CDR3, as DNA: TGTGCCAGCAGCCAACTAGCGGATACGCAGTATTTT. The full variable domain, its missing parts supplied by reference TRBV9 and TRBJ2-3, is DSGVTQTPKHLITATGQRVTLRCSPRSGDLSVYWYQQSLDQGLQFLIQYYNGEERAKGNILERFSAQQFPDLHSELNLSSLELGDSALYFCASSQLADTQYFGPGTRLTVL.